One sample yielded the 32 T cell receptor beta chains listed below, sequenced in a study of shared clonotypes between healthy human individuals. TCRdb's copy holds only in-frame clones and misses some; the assay was immunoSEQ multiplex PCR. Among more than 2,000,000 clones, 85% to 95% were seen once, and the ten largest hold under 0.15%. Specimen: naive CD4+ T cells sorted from blood. The subset: CD45RA+ positively selected. These receptors were obtained from a man in his late teens or twenties in good health.

The chain uses TRBV7-2 and TRBJ1-4; D not certain. The germline V gene encodes CDR1 SGHTA and CDR2 FQGNSA. Trimming took off 1 base at V and 0 bases at J, with 9 bases between the two ends. The CDR3 is 16 residues long. CDR3 sequence reads: CASSLGWAATNEKLFF. CDR3 nucleotides: TGTGCCAGCAGCTTAGGGTGGGCTGCAACTAATGAAAAACTGTTTTTT.

V usage is TRBV2 and J usage is TRBJ2-4; 9 bases agree with TRBD2. Germline V gene sequence: CDR1 SNHLY, CDR2 FYNNEI. V dropped 6 bases and J dropped 6; count of bases not matched to a gene: 3. The CDR3 contains 13 residues. The CDR3 loop reads CASRGTSSNIQYF. The CDR3 nucleotides are TGTGCCAGCAGGGGGACTAGCTCAAACATTCAGTACTTC. The whole variable domain, remainder taken from reference TRBV2 and TRBJ2-4, is EPEVTQTPSHQVTQMGQEVILRCVPISNHLYFYWYRQILGQKVEFLVSFYNNEISEKSEIFDDQFSVERPDGSNFTLKIRSTKLEDSAMYFCASRGTSSNIQYFGAGTRLSVL.

In regard to this clone: Other DNA sequences from this sample encode an identical CDR3 as well. V gene TRBV6-5 combines with J gene TRBJ2-7, with 8 positions matching TRBD1. J lost 4 bases, V lost 8 bases, and 7 bases had no gene match. This CDR3 contains 13 residues. CDR1 and CDR2 (germline): MNHEY, SVGAGI. For the CDR3, the DNA is TGTGCCAGCTCGGACAGGGTAGGGTACGAGCAGTACTTC. Encoded protein: CASSDRVGYEQYF.

This CDR3 is CASRPGQAGYGYTF. The CDR3 coding sequence is TGTGCCAGCAGGCCGGGACAGGCGGGTTATGGCTACACCTTC. The chain joins TRBV6-6 to TRBJ1-2; 8 positions match TRBD1. CDR1 is MNHNY and CDR2 is SVGAGI in the germline V gene (reference sequence). The CDR3 length is 14 residues. J gave up 5 bases and V 6 bases, and 8 bases lay outside the gene matches.

The chain has TRBV9 and TRBJ2-2, with a tentative D call TRBD1 (5 bases). The germline V gene has CDR1 SGDLS and CDR2 YYNGEE. The V gene lost 4 bases and the J gene lost 8 bases, with 15 bases spanning the gap. There are 14 residues in the CDR3. The CDR3, as DNA: TGTGCCAGCAGCTTCCTTGGGGCCGCGGGGGAGCTGTTTTTT. Protein sequence: CASSFLGAAGELFF.

The rearrangement joins TRBV6-6 to TRBJ1-6; 7 bases fit TRBD1. CDR1 is MNHNY and CDR2 is SVGAGI in the germline V gene (reference sequence). V dropped 2 bases and J dropped 6; count of bases not matched to a gene: 4. The CDR3 spans 15 residues. The CDR3 DNA sequence: TGTGCCAGCAGTTACCAGGCAGGGGGTAATTCACCCCTCCACTTT. The encoded protein is CASSYQAGGNSPLHF.

The rearrangement joins TRBV19 to TRBJ1-4, with a possible D match to TRBD1 (6 bases). With 2 bases removed from V and 2 bases from J, the gap between germline ends came to 9 bases. Germline CDR1 reads LNHDA; CDR2 reads SQIVND (reference sequence). CDR3 length equals 15 residues. The CDR3 region has the DNA TGTGCCAGTAGTATACAGGGGATGACTAATGAAAAACTGTTTTTT. Translated: CASSIQGMTNEKLFF.

As to this clone: Other DNA sequences in this specimen translate into the identical CDR3. The rearrangement joins TRBV7-2 to TRBJ2-1, with TRBD2 matching over 9 bases. The CDR3 contains 14 residues. Per the germline V gene, CDR1 is SGHTA and CDR2 is FQGNSA. The V segment lost 5 bases and the J segment 5 bases; nucleotides outside the gene matches: 4. CDR3 bases: TGTGCCAGCAGCCCCGGACTAGCGAACAATGAGCAGTTCTTC. It specifies CASSPGLANNEQFF.

This sequence joins TRBV18 and TRBJ1-5; the D gene is possibly TRBD1 (6 bases). Germline V gives CDR1 KGHSH, CDR2 LQKENI. The V and J ends lost 6 bases and 0 bases respectively, with 12 bases between them. The CDR3 consists of 15 residues. Here the CDR3 reads CASSQGQNSNQPQHF. The CDR3 DNA follows: TGTGCCAGCTCCCAGGGACAAAATAGCAATCAGCCCCAGCATTTT.

The CDR3 reads CASSSAGGYTF. The CDR3 DNA reads as TGTGCCAGTAGTTCGGCGGGAGGCTACACCTTC. The chain employs TRBV19 and TRBJ1-2; no clear D gene. Germline V gene sequence: CDR1 LNHDA, CDR2 SQIVND (reference sequence). The CDR3 runs 11 residues. Trimming stripped 5 bases from V and 8 bases from J, with 9 bases between.

The chain employs TRBV28 and TRBJ1-3; tentative D call: TRBD1 (6 bases). The CDR3 is 13 residues long. V was pared by 3 bases and J by 4 bases, with 7 bases between. CDR1 and CDR2 from the germline V gene are MDHEN and SYDVKM. The CDR3 nucleotides read TGTGCCAGCAGTTTCCAGGGGGGAAACACCATATATTTT. Its translation is CASSFQGGNTIYF.

The V and J genes are TRBV6-1 and TRBJ1-2, with 7 bases lining up with TRBD1. Germline V gene lookup returns CDR1 MNHNS and CDR2 SASEGT. The CDR3 totals 13 residues. J lost 7 bases, V lost 3 bases, and 5 bases had no gene match. The CDR3 is CASSETGLGGYTF. The CDR3 nucleotides are TGTGCCAGCAGTGAGACAGGGCTCGGTGGCTACACCTTC.

As regards this clone: Other DNA sequences from this sample encode an identical CDR3 as well. This chain links TRBV30 with TRBJ2-7; D unresolved. CDR1 and CDR2 from the germline V gene are GTSNPN and SVGIG (reference sequence). The V end was cut by 0 bases, the J end by 2 bases, with 5 bases between. This CDR3 contains 12 residues. The CDR3 region has the DNA TGTGCCTGGAGTGTTCGGGCCTACGAGCAGTACTTC. It encodes CAWSVRAYEQYF.

The chain links TRBV11-3 to TRBJ2-1, with 7 bases that match TRBD2. The CDR3 has 15 amino acids. V gave up 1 base and J gave up 3 bases; unmatched junction bases: 3. Germline CDR1 and CDR2: SGHNT and YENEEA. The CDR3 is CASSLGTSIYNEQFF. CDR3 DNA sequence: TGTGCCAGCAGCTTAGGGACTAGTATCTACAATGAGCAGTTCTTC.

V gene TRBV6-5 combines with J gene TRBJ1-3; D unresolved. V was cut by 0 bases and J by 2 bases, with 11 bases left in between. Per germline, CDR1 MNHEY and CDR2 SVGAGI. The CDR3 runs 16 residues. The CDR3 region is CASSYSTPKAGNTIYF. The CDR3 DNA reads as TGTGCCAGCAGTTACTCGACGCCGAAGGCTGGAAACACCATATATTTT.

There are a few counts of this clone. The chain recombines TRBV5-6 with TRBJ1-1; D call uncertain. Germline CDR1 is SGHDT and CDR2 is YYEEEE. Between the trimmed V and J ends, which lost 5 bases and 4 bases, there was a span of 9 bases. The CDR3 has 12 residues. The CDR3 sequence: CASRGSGTEAFF. CDR3 sequence (DNA): TGTGCCAGCAGAGGATCGGGCACTGAAGCTTTCTTT.

The chain combines TRBV5-1 with TRBJ1-1; 7 nucleotides line up with TRBD1. The CDR3 consists of 16 residues. CDR1 SGHRS and CDR2 YFSETQ come from the germline V gene. J was trimmed by 3 bases and V by 2 bases; bases with no gene match: 10. The CDR3 here is CASSLVVGQGDTEAFF. The CDR3 region has the DNA TGCGCCAGCAGCTTAGTCGTAGGGCAGGGGGACACTGAAGCTTTCTTT.

The rearrangement joins TRBV7-9 to TRBJ1-5; the D gene is possibly TRBD1 (5 bases). Germline assignment: CDR1 SEHNR and CDR2 FQNEAQ (reference sequence). The length of the CDR3 is 18 residues. V lost 5 bases to trimming and J lost 0 bases, with 20 bases between them. CDR3 coding DNA: TGTGCCAGCAGCCGCGGAGGAGGGACCACTTATAGCAATCAGCCCCAGCATTTT. Protein product: CASSRGGGTTYSNQPQHF.

This chain links TRBV7-9 with TRBJ1-3; the D is unclear. This CDR3 has 15 amino acids. The V end was cut by 0 bases, the J end by 4 bases, with 10 bases between. Germline CDR1 and CDR2: SEHNR and FQNEAQ (reference sequence). The CDR3 DNA reads as TGTGCCAGCAGCTTAGCTGAGCTTGAGGGAAACACCATATATTTT. It encodes CASSLAELEGNTIYF.

This rearrangement joins TRBV6-6 to TRBJ2-5; 7 nucleotides agree with TRBD1. The CDR3 consists of 12 residues. Germline assignment: CDR1 MNHNY and CDR2 SVGAGI (reference sequence). V lost 8 bases, J lost 5 bases, and 5 bases stayed unmatched. CDR3 sequence (DNA): TGTGCCAGCTCGCAGGGACAGGAGACCCAGTACTTC. Translated: CASSQGQETQYF.

The V and J genes are TRBV27 and TRBJ2-7, with D perhaps assigned TRBD1 or TRBD2 (5 bases each). From germline, CDR1 is MNHEY and CDR2 SMNVEV (reference sequence). V lost 4 bases, J lost 3 bases, and 13 bases lay in between. CDR3 length: 14 residues. The CDR3 region is CASSSLPGLYEQYF. CDR3 coding DNA: TGTGCCAGCAGTTCCCTACCGGGGCTCTACGAGCAGTACTTC.

The chain couples TRBV29-1 to TRBJ2-1; weak D call: TRBD1 (7 bases). CDR3 length: 12 residues. The V and J ends lost 5 bases and 12 bases respectively, with 17 bases between them. Per germline, CDR1 SQVTM and CDR2 ANQGSEA. CDR3 loop: CSVKTGEVGQFF. CDR3 nucleotides: TGCAGCGTTAAAACAGGGGAGGTGGGGCAGTTCTTC.

This clone occurred a few times. The rearrangement joins TRBV10-3 to TRBJ1-5; D is perhaps TRBD1 (5 bases). The V and J ends lost 0 bases and 2 bases respectively, with 11 bases between them. Germline V gene sequence: CDR1 ENHRY, CDR2 SYGVKD. This CDR3 is 16 amino acids long. In DNA, the CDR3 is TGTGCCATCAGTGAGTCGGGGGAGGGCGGCAATCAGCCCCAGCATTTT. As protein: CAISESGEGGNQPQHF.

About this clone: Different DNA sequences within this sample yield the same CDR3. The V and J genes are TRBV2 and TRBJ2-7; 11 bases are a match to TRBD1. V lost 6 bases to trimming and J lost 0 bases; unmatched junction nucleotides: 1. Germline V gene lookup returns CDR1 SNHLY and CDR2 FYNNEI. This CDR3 region has 14 residues. CDR3 in DNA: TGTGCCAGCAGGGGACAGGGGGTCTCCTACGAGCAGTACTTC. As protein: CASRGQGVSYEQYF.

Worth noting for this clone: The sample contains more than one DNA sequence encoding this CDR3. The chain carries TRBV5-1 and TRBJ1-1, with 10 bases fitting TRBD1. V lost 4 bases and J lost 5; bases outside the gene matches: 2. Germline V gene data show CDR1 as SGHRS and CDR2 as YFSETQ. The CDR3 length is 13 residues. CDR3 in amino acids: CASSTGQGTEAFF. The CDR3 DNA reads as TGCGCCAGCAGCACGGGACAGGGGACTGAAGCTTTCTTT.

The rearrangement joins TRBV7-3 to TRBJ2-3, with D possibly matching TRBD2 (6 bases). The germline V gene has CDR1 SGHTA and CDR2 FQGTGA. CDR3 length equals 15 residues. The germline V and J ends were trimmed by 5 bases and 1 base, with 13 bases remaining between them. The CDR3 here is CASSQRAGRTDTQYF. Written as DNA, the CDR3 is TGTGCCAGCAGCCAGAGAGCGGGCCGCACAGATACGCAGTATTTT.

There are a few counts of this clone. The J gene is TRBJ1-4, the V gene TRBV30; possible D gene TRBD1, 5 bases. The CDR3 consists of 14 residues. V lost 3 bases, J lost 4 bases, and 12 bases lay in between. Germline values: CDR1 GTSNPN, CDR2 SVGIG (reference sequence). CDR3 bases: TGTGCCTGGAGGGGACCTCGGGGTAATGAAAAACTGTTTTTT. Protein sequence: CAWRGPRGNEKLFF.

The rearrangement joins TRBV28 to TRBJ1-6; D unclear. Trimming stripped 3 bases from V and 7 bases from J, with 10 bases between. Germline CDR1 MDHEN, CDR2 SYDVKM. This CDR3 has 14 residues. CDR3 loop: CASSLLRDNSPLHF. Here the CDR3 DNA reads TGTGCCAGCAGTTTGCTCAGAGACAATTCACCCCTCCACTTT. Complete variable domain (other parts from reference TRBV28 and TRBJ1-6): DVKVTQSSRYLVKRTGEKVFLECVQDMDHENMFWYRQDPGLGLRLIYFSYDVKMKEKGDIPEGYSVSREKKERFSLILESASTNQTSMYLCASSLLRDNSPLHFGNGTRLTVT.

The chain combines TRBV5-4 with TRBJ2-7; 9 positions match TRBD1. Germline lookup yields CDR1 SGHNT and CDR2 YYREEE (reference sequence). Trimming at V came to 1 base and at J to 3 bases, leaving 2 bases not matched to a gene. The CDR3 has 14 residues. CDR3 region: CASSLRTGVYEQYF. In nucleotides, the CDR3 is TGTGCCAGCAGCTTGAGGACAGGGGTCTACGAGCAGTACTTC.

In the case of this clone: Other DNA sequences from this sample encode an identical CDR3 as well. This chain joins TRBV19 and TRBJ2-5; unclear D gene. Between the trimmed V and J ends, which lost 4 bases and 1 base, there was a span of 4 bases. Germline CDR1 and CDR2: LNHDA and SQIVND (reference sequence). This CDR3 contains 12 residues. CDR3 coding DNA: TGTGCCAGTAGTAGTCTCCAAGAGACCCAGTACTTC. Translated: CASSSLQETQYF.

The rearrangement joins TRBV21-1 to TRBJ1-2. TRBV21-1 is annotated as a pseudogene. This CDR3 has 13 amino acids. The DNA of the CDR3 is TGTGCCAGCAGCACGAGGGCGGGCTATGGCTACACCTTC. Residues: CASSTRAGYGYTF.

The gene calls are TRBV7-8 and TRBJ2-7; 8 nucleotides align to TRBD1. Trimming cost V 5 bases and J 5 bases; bases outside gene matches: 11. CDR1 is SGHVS, CDR2 FQNEAQ, per germline. This CDR3 region has 15 residues. For the CDR3, the DNA is TGTGCCAGCAGCCACGGTCTGGACAGGGCCCACGAGCAGTACTTC. This codes for CASSHGLDRAHEQYF.